The clone carrying this TCR beta chain rates as medium-sized. The antigen is unknown. CD25-based Treg depletion was applied to purified naive CD4+ T cells. Unmatched junction bases numbered 15, after V lost 6 bases and J lost 3 bases. The CDR3 totals 17 residues. General study findings and limits: Greatest tumor Treg TCR overlap was with tumor naive CD4+ cells. The TCR gene usage of tumor memory CD4+ T cells clustered together with blood and lymph node memory CD4+ cells and with lymph node naive CD4+ cells. About an eighth of tumor Treg sequences matched naive CD4+ cells.

Adaptor-ligated barcode primers were used to amplify TRBV12-4/TRBJ1-2 clonotypes. TCRdb ran MiXCR on the multiplex PCR reads and lists one entry per CDR3 protein. The repertoire holds roughly 1,600 distinct CDR3 sequences, with around 4% as singletons. The sample comprised naive CD4+ T cells sorted from blood. Subset described: naive CD4+ T cells, CD4+CD45RA+CD25-. The clonotype was recovered from a female donor with breast cancer. The V and J genes are TRBV12-3 or TRBV12-4 and TRBJ1-2; 8 positions match TRBD1. In nucleotides, the CDR3 is TGTGCCAGCAGCCACGGGACAGGCGGAGGCACTTACTATGGCTACACCTTC. Its protein is CASSHGTGGGTYYGYTF.